The 3 T cell receptor beta chains in this list originate from one sample, sequenced in a study of cytomegalovirus exposure and HLA in healthy donors. Some clones are missing from TCRdb's copy, which holds only in-frame ones; the method was immunoSEQ multiplex PCR. Counted here are about 200,000 clones, approximately 78% occurring once; the ten biggest clones make up around 1.3%. The sequenced sample was PBMCs. These receptors originate from a woman aged 25 to 39 in good health and CMV-seronegative.

The chain recombines TRBV6-5 with TRBJ2-7, with D perhaps matching TRBD1 (6 bases). The CDR3 extends over 15 amino acids. Germline V gives CDR1 MNHEY, CDR2 SVGAGI. The V end was cut by 0 bases, the J end by 2 bases, with 11 bases between. The CDR3 region has the DNA TGTGCCAGCAGTTACTCCGGGACACTGACCTACGAGCAGTACTTC. This encodes CASSYSGTLTYEQYF.

This clone has just one count. V and J are TRBV2 and TRBJ2-7; the match to TRBD1 covers 7 bases. The CDR3 length is 12 residues. CDR1 SNHLY and CDR2 FYNNEI come from the germline V gene. The V gene end was trimmed by 7 bases and the J gene end by 5 bases; junction bases not matched to a gene: 5. CDR3 nucleotides: TGTGCCAGCACTATGACAGGGAACGAGCAGTACTTC. Amino acids: CASTMTGNEQYF.

V and J are TRBV2 and TRBJ2-2, with 11 bases lining up with TRBD2. Germline CDR1 is SNHLY and CDR2 is FYNNEI. The ends lost 6 bases at V and 6 bases at J; junction bases unmatched: 6. The CDR3 runs 15 residues. The CDR3 reads CASRWTSGRAGELFF. As DNA, the CDR3 is TGTGCCAGCAGATGGACTAGCGGGCGGGCCGGGGAGCTGTTTTTT.